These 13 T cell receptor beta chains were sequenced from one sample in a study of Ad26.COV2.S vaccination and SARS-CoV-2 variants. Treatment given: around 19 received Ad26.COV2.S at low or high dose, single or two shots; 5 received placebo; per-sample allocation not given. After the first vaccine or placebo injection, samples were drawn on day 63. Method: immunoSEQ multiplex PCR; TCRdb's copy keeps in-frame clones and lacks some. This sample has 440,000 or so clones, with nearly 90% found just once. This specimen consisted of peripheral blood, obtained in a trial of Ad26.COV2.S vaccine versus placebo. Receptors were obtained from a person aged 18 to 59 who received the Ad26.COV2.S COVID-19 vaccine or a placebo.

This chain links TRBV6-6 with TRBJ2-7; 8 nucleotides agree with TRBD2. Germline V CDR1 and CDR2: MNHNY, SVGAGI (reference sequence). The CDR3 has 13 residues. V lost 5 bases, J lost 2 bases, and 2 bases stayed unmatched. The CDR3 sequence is CASSSGSPYEQYF. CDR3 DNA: TGTGCCAGCAGTAGCGGGAGCCCCTACGAGCAGTACTTC.

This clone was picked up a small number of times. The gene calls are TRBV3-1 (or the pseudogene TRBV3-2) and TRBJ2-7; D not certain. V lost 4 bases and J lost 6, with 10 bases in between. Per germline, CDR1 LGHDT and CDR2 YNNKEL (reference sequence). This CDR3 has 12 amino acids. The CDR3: CASSPSVGEQYF. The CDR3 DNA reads TGTGCCAGCAGCCCGAGCGTCGGCGAGCAGTACTTC.

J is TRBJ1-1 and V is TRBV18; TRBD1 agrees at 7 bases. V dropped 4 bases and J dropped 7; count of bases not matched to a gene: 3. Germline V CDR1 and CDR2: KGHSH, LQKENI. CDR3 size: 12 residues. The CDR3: CASSRDSSEAFF. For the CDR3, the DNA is TGTGCCAGCTCACGGGACAGTAGTGAAGCTTTCTTT. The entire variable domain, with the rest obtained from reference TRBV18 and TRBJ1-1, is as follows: NAGVMQNPRHLVRRRGQEARLRCSPMKGHSHVYWYRQLPEEGLKFMVYLQKENIIDESGMPKERFSAEFPKEGPSILRIQQVVRGDSAAYFCASSRDSSEAFFGQGTRLTVV.

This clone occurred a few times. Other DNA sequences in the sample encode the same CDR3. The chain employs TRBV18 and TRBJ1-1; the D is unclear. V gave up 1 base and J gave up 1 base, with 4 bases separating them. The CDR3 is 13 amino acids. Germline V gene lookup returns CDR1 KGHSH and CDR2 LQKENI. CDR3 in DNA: TGTGCCAGCTCACCACTTGGGAACACTGAAGCTTTCTTT. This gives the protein CASSPLGNTEAFF.

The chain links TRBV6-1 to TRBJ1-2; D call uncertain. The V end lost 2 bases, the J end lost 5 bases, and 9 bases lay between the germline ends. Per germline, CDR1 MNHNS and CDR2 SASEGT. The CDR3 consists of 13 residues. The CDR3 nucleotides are TGTGCCAGCAGTGAACGAACCGCATATGGCTACACCTTC. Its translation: CASSERTAYGYTF.

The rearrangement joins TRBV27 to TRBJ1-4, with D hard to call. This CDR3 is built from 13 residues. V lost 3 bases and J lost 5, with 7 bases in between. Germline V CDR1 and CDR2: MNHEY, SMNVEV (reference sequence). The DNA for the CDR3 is TGTGCCAGCAGTTTTCGGGAAAATGAAAAACTGTTTTTT. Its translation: CASSFRENEKLFF.

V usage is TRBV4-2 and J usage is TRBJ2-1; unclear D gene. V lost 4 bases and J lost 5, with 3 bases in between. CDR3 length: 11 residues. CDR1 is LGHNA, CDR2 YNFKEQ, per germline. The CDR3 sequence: CASSRNNEQFF. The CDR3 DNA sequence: TGTGCCAGCAGCCGGAACAATGAGCAGTTCTTC.

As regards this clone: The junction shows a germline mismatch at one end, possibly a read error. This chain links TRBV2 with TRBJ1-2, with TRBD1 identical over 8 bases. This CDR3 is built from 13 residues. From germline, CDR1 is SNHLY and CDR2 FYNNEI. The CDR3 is CASAPGQGNIPSF. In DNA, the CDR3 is TGTGCCAGCGCTCCCGGACAGGGAAATATCCCCTCATTC.

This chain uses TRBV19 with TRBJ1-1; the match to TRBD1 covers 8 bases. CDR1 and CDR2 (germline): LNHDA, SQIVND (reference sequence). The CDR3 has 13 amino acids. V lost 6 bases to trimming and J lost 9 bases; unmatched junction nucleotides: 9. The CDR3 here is CASRDRALGKAFF. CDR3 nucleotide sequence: TGTGCCAGTAGGGACAGGGCCTTGGGGAAAGCTTTCTTT.

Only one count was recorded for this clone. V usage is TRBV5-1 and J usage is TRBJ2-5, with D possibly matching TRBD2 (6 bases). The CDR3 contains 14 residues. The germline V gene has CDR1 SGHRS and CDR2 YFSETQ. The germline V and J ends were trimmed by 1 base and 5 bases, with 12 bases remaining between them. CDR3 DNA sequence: TGCGCCAGCAGCTTGAAGCTAGCGAAGGAGACCCAGTACTTC. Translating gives CASSLKLAKETQYF.

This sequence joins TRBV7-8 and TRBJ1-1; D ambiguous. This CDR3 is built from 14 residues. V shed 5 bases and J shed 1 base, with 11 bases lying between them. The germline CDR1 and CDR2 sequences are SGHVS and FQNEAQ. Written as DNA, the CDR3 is TGTGCCAGCAGCATAAGGACGGCGAACACTGAAGCTTTCTTT. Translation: CASSIRTANTEAFF.

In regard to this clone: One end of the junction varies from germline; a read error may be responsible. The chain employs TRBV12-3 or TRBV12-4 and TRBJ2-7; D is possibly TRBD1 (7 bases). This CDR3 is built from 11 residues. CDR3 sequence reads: CASSLAGQLDF. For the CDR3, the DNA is TGTGCCAGCAGCCTCGCGGGACAGCTTGACTTC.

The CDR3 bases are TGTGCCAGCAGTGAGGCGGTTATGACCTACAATGAGCAGTTCTTC. Translation gives CASSEAVMTYNEQFF. V and J are TRBV2 and TRBJ2-1; D not certain. From germline, CDR1 is SNHLY and CDR2 FYNNEI. Trimming removed 3 bases at V and 2 bases at J, with 11 bases between. The CDR3 is made up of 15 amino acids.